One and the same sample provided the 31 T cell receptor beta chains below, sequenced in a study of T cell clonality in common variable immunodeficiency. This table comes from immunoSEQ multiplex PCR, and its TCRdb copy is limited to in-frame clones, with some not included. The sample has around 50,000 clones, none seen only once. Source material: peripheral blood mononuclear cells. Receptor source: a person aged 18 to 70 in good health.

This clone was seen at least ten times. The read stops 3 residues short of the end of the CDR3; the missing end is completed from the germline J gene. The V call is TRBV19, the J call TRBJ2-3, with D unresolved. This CDR3 is built from 13 residues. Trimming cost V 5 bases and J 2 bases, with 8 bases left between them. Germline values: CDR1 LNHDA, CDR2 SQIVND (reference sequence). The CDR3 sequence: CASSGQTTDTQYF. Incomplete CDR3 DNA: TGTGCCAGTAGTGGGCAGACCACAGATACG.

This clone was picked up many times. The read gets to within 3 residues of the CDR3 end, and the germline J gene fills in the rest. The chain links TRBV20-1 to TRBJ2-5; possibly TRBD2 for D (6 bases). The germline V gene encodes CDR1 DFQATT and CDR2 SNEGSKA (reference sequence). V was pared by 1 base and J by 4 bases, with 16 bases between. The CDR3 runs to 15 residues. The part of the CDR3 DNA that was read is TGCAGTGCTAGAGGGCCCCGGACTACCGTAGAGACC. Its protein is CSARGPRTTVET. The complete CDR3 protein is CSARGPRTTVETQYF.

A note on this clone: The read terminates 3 residues before the CDR3 end, so the remaining end is supplied by the germline J gene. V usage is TRBV7-9 and J usage is TRBJ1-1; D uncertain. The CDR3 sequence is 12 residues long. Germline assignment: CDR1 SEHNR and CDR2 FQNEAQ (reference sequence). CDR3 loop: CASSSSSYEAFF. The sequenced CDR3 bases are TGTGCCAGCAGCTCCTCTAGCTACGAG. Drawing the rest from reference TRBV7-9 and TRBJ1-1, the complete variable domain is DTGVSQNPRHKITKRGQNVTFRCDPISEHNRLYWYRQTLGQGPEFLTYFQNEAQLEKSRLLSDRFSAERPKGSFSTLEIQRTEQGDSAMYLCASSSSSYEAFFGQGTRLTVV.

The table lists this clone with many counts. The CDR3 is cut off 3 residues early in the read; its end comes from the germline J gene. V gene TRBV11-3 combines with J gene TRBJ1-2, with D unresolved. The CDR3 spans 15 residues. CDR1 is SGHNT, CDR2 YENEEA, per germline. The DNA read from the CDR3 is TGTGCAAGTCGCTCTTTTTCGGTGTTTTTTTATGGC. Its protein product is CASRSFSVFFYG. From start to end, the CDR3 is CASRSFSVFFYGYTF.

The sample holds many counts of this clone. The read ends 3 residues shy of where the CDR3 ends; the end is completed using the germline J gene. The chain couples TRBV18 to TRBJ1-1, with D possibly TRBD1 on 5 matching bases. The length of the CDR3 is 14 residues. Germline assignment: CDR1 KGHSH and CDR2 LQKENI. V lost 3 bases and J lost 3, with 11 bases in between. Partial CDR3 DNA: TGTGCCAGCTCACCTGACGGGGGGGACACTGAA. Its protein product is CASSPDGGDTE. The entire CDR3 protein is CASSPDGGDTEAFF.

This clone was seen ten or more times. Read data end 3 residues before the CDR3 end; the end is taken from the germline J gene. J is TRBJ1-1 and V is TRBV5-1, with a weak D call TRBD1 (6 bases). The CDR3 consists of 14 residues. Per germline, CDR1 SGHRS and CDR2 YFSETQ. The V gene lost 6 bases and the J gene lost 3 bases, with 15 bases spanning the gap. The sequenced part of the CDR3 DNA is TGCGCCAGCATGTTGAGCGCAGGGGACACTGAA. Translation gives CASMLSAGDTE. The whole CDR3 protein reads CASMLSAGDTEAFF.

This clone was detected ten times or more. With the read ending 3 residues before the CDR3 end, the germline J gene is used to fill in that end. V usage is TRBV30 and J usage is TRBJ1-1, with TRBD1 identical over 7 bases. The germline V gene has CDR1 GTSNPN and CDR2 SVGIG (reference sequence). J was trimmed by 5 bases and V by 5 bases; bases with no gene match: 17. The CDR3 length is 16 residues. The CDR3 is CAWSAGAQGWGTEAFF. CDR3 DNA, as far as it was read: TGTGCCTGGTCCGCCGGGGCACAGGGGTGGGGAACTGAA.

Concerning this clone itself: The sequence runs out 3 residues before the end of the CDR3; the remainder is reconstructed from the germline J gene. The rearrangement joins TRBV5-5 to TRBJ2-7; 10 bases are a match to TRBD1. In germline, CDR1 is SGHKS, CDR2 YYEKEE (reference sequence). CDR3 length equals 14 residues. Germline trimming cut 3 bases from V and 4 bases from J; bases unmatched to any gene: 4. CDR3 DNA (partial): TGTGCCAGCAGCTCGACAGGGGGCGGGTACGAG. Residues: CASSSTGGGYE. The whole CDR3 is CASSSTGGGYEQYF. Together with reference TRBV5-5 and TRBJ2-7, the CDR3 gives the full variable domain: DAGVTQSPTHLIKTRGQQVTLRCSPISGHKSVSWYQQVLGQGPQFIFQYYEKEERGRGNFPDRFSARQFPNYSSELNVNALLLGDSALYLCASSSTGGGYEQYFGPGTRLTVT.

This clone has a count of ten or more. One end of the junction varies from germline; a read error may be responsible. The read ends 3 residues shy of where the CDR3 ends; the end is completed using the germline J gene. The genes are TRBV4-2 and TRBJ1-2, with D hard to call. This CDR3 contains 13 residues. Germline CDR1 is LGHNA and CDR2 is YNFKEQ. CDR3 residues: CASSRVLSDGYTF. CDR3 DNA (partial): TGCGCCAGCAGCCGTGTCCTTTCGGATGGC.

The table lists this clone with many counts. Read coverage stops 3 residues before the CDR3 terminus; the germline J gene supplies the remainder. The chain combines TRBV10-1 with TRBJ2-3; 11 nucleotides align to TRBD2. The trim removed 0 bases at V and 4 bases at J, leaving 3 bases unmatched. The V gene's germline CDR1 is WNHNN and CDR2 SYGVQD (reference sequence). The CDR3 is made up of 16 amino acids. CDR3 DNA, as far as it was read: TGCGCCAGCAGTGAGTCGGCTAGCGGGGGGCCAGATACG. Its translation: CASSESASGGPDT. Given in full, the CDR3 is CASSESASGGPDTQYF.

In its sample, this clone was seen many times. The CDR3 end lies 3 residues beyond the end of the read and is filled in from the germline J gene. The chain carries TRBV9 and TRBJ1-4, with a tentative D call TRBD1 (6 bases). Trimming left V 3 bases short and J 0 bases short, with 9 bases between. CDR1 is SGDLS, CDR2 YYNGEE, per germline. The CDR3 runs 15 residues. This chain's CDR3 is CASSDEGATNEKLFF. CDR3 DNA, as far as it was read: TGTGCCAGCAGCGACGAGGGGGCAACTAATGAAAAA.

This clone was observed a handful of times. The CDR3 end falls 3 residues outside the read, so it is completed with the germline J gene. The rearrangement joins TRBV6-2 or TRBV6-3 to TRBJ1-2; tentatively, D is TRBD1 (6 bases). CDR1 MNHEY and CDR2 SVGEGT come from the germline V gene. The CDR3 loop spans 17 amino acids. The chain's CDR3 is CASRTLFEAGGLNDYTF. CDR3 DNA, as far as it was read: TGTGCCAGCAGAACCCTTTTCGAGGCGGGGGGGCTGAATGAC.

Many counts were recorded for this clone. The read falls 3 residues short of the CDR3 end, and the missing part is taken from the germline J gene. This chain joins TRBV10-3 and TRBJ1-2; 10 bases fit TRBD1. The V gene's germline CDR1 is ENHRY and CDR2 SYGVKD. V lost 7 bases and J lost 3; bases outside the gene matches: 5. CDR3 length equals 14 residues. The CDR3 spells CAIIKGQGDYGYTF. The sequenced part of the CDR3 DNA is TGTGCCATCATCAAAGGACAGGGGGACTATGGC.

Remarks on this clone: Coverage ceases 3 residues before the CDR3 finishes, and the germline J gene fills in the end. The rearrangement uses TRBV11-2 and TRBJ1-2; D gene unclear. The CDR3 runs to 14 residues. Germline CDR1 reads SGHAT; CDR2 reads FQNNGV. The CDR3 reads CASSVASGENKYTF. Incomplete CDR3 DNA: TGTGCCAGCAGCGTTGCAAGCGGGGAGAATAAA.

There are many counts of this clone. The read finishes 3 residues shy of the CDR3 end, and the germline J gene is used to complete it. The V and J genes are TRBV11-2 and TRBJ2-7; D is unclear. This CDR3 region has 15 residues. V shed 6 bases and J shed 2 bases, with 17 bases lying between them. Germline V gives CDR1 SGHAT, CDR2 FQNNGV. The CDR3 protein is CASRLRVLETYEQYF. The sequenced part of the CDR3 DNA is TGTGCCAGCAGGCTTAGGGTTTTAGAGACCTACGAG. The whole variable domain, filled in from reference TRBV11-2 and TRBJ2-7, reads EAGVAQSPRYKIIEKRQSVAFWCNPISGHATLYWYQQILGQGPKLLIQFQNNGVVDDSQLPKDRFSAERLKGVDSTLKIQPAKLEDSAVYLCASRLRVLETYEQYFGPGTRLTVT.

About this clone: The read terminates 3 residues ahead of where the CDR3 ends, so the germline J gene completes it. This chain joins TRBV7-2 and TRBJ1-2, with D uncertain. CDR3 length: 12 amino acids. The germline gives CDR1 SGHTA, CDR2 FQGNSA. This chain's CDR3 is CASSSSTDTYTF. Incomplete CDR3 DNA: TGTGCCAGCAGCTCTAGCACAGATACC.

This clone was seen at least ten times. Read sequence stops 3 residues before the CDR3 end, and the germline J gene provides the missing end. The V gene is TRBV2, the J gene TRBJ2-3; 7 bases line up with TRBD1. Germline CDR1 is SNHLY and CDR2 is FYNNEI. The CDR3 has 16 amino acids. CDR3 bases read: TGTGCCAGCAGTGACCTCGCCGAGGGGGCAGGTGAGACG. This translates into CASSDLAEGAGET. The CDR3, in full, reads CASSDLAEGAGETQYF.

This clone was detected ten times or more. The read ends 3 residues shy of where the CDR3 ends; the end is completed using the germline J gene. This chain connects TRBV20-1 to TRBJ2-1, with TRBD2 matching over 8 bases. CDR1 and CDR2 (germline): DFQATT, SNEGSKA (reference sequence). The CDR3 extends over 15 amino acids. With V trimmed by 3 bases and J by 9 bases, 13 bases remained unmatched. This chain's CDR3 is CSASRITSGSFEQFF. Partial CDR3 DNA: TGCAGTGCTAGTAGGATCACTAGCGGCTCCTTTGAG.

This clone has only a few counts. The read comes to an end 3 residues before the CDR3 does, leaving the germline J gene to fill in the end. The V call is TRBV19, the J call TRBJ2-5; TRBD1 agrees at 7 bases. Trimming cost V 9 bases and J 5 bases; bases outside gene matches: 9. This CDR3 region has 13 residues. CDR1 LNHDA and CDR2 SQIVND come from the germline V gene (reference sequence). The CDR3: CASRDRVYETQYF. The CDR3 bases that were read are TGTGCCAGCCGGGACAGAGTCTACGAGACC.

Ten or more counts support this clone. The read terminates 3 residues before the CDR3 end, so the remaining end is supplied by the germline J gene. J is TRBJ1-2 and V is TRBV7-8; TRBD1 might be the D (5 bases). The germline V and J ends were trimmed by 0 bases and 2 bases, with 7 bases remaining between them. CDR1 and CDR2 from the germline V gene are SGHVS and FQNEAQ. This CDR3 spans 14 amino acids. The CDR3 bases that were read are TGTGCCAGCAGCTTAGCCCAGGGAAACTATGGC. This codes for CASSLAQGNYG. Given in full, the CDR3 is CASSLAQGNYGYTF.

Note on this clone: The read ends 3 residues early relative to the CDR3; the germline J gene fills the gap. The chain joins TRBV6-2 or TRBV6-3 to TRBJ1-2; possibly TRBD1 for D (5 bases). The CDR3 has 14 amino acids. The germline gives CDR1 MNHEY, CDR2 SVGEGT. Incomplete CDR3 DNA: TGTGCCAGCAATGGGCCCGGGGGTTCCTACGAC. Protein sequence: CASNGPGGSYD. The CDR3 in full is CASNGPGGSYDYTF.

This clone was seen many times. The read ends 3 residues shy of where the CDR3 ends; the end is completed using the germline J gene. The chain is built from TRBV11-2 and TRBJ1-2; D is unclear. CDR1 and CDR2 (germline): SGHAT, FQNNGV. Between the trimmed V and J ends, which lost 2 bases and 4 bases, there was a span of 11 bases. CDR3 length: 14 residues. Incomplete CDR3 DNA: TGTGCCAGCAGCTTACAACCCTCGGGCTATGGC. Its protein product is CASSLQPSGYG. The full CDR3 sequence reads CASSLQPSGYGYTF.

The table lists this clone with a few counts. The read ends 3 residues shy of where the CDR3 ends; the end is completed using the germline J gene. V usage is TRBV30 and J usage is TRBJ2-2; no firm D call. CDR1 and CDR2 (germline): GTSNPN, SVGIG (reference sequence). V was shortened by 3 bases and J by 3 bases, with 17 bases between the two germline ends. The CDR3 is 16 residues long. The CDR3 here is CAWRGLRRLDTGELFF. The covered CDR3 bases are TGTGCCTGGAGAGGGCTTCGAAGGTTAGACACCGGGGAG.

Many counts were recorded for this clone. The read gets to within 3 residues of the CDR3 end, and the germline J gene fills in the rest. V and J are TRBV20-1 and TRBJ1-4; 8 nucleotides match TRBD1. Per germline, CDR1 DFQATT and CDR2 SNEGSKA (reference sequence). The CDR3 runs to 14 residues. Trimming removed 6 bases from V and 6 bases from J; junction bases left unmatched: 9. CDR3 sequence reads: CSARSSGGDEKLFF. The sequenced CDR3 bases are TGCAGTGCCCGCTCCTCAGGGGGCGATGAAAAA.

This clone was seen more than once but under ten times. The CDR3 end is not reached by the read, which stops 3 residues before it; the germline J gene fills it in. V usage is TRBV7-6 and J usage is TRBJ1-4; perhaps TRBD1 as D (5 bases). V was trimmed by 1 base and J by 4 bases, leaving 13 bases between them. Germline CDR1 SGHVS, CDR2 FNYEAQ. The CDR3 has 16 amino acids. The CDR3 bases that were read are TGTGCCAGCAGCTTAGGGACGGGGGGATATAATGAAAAA. This encodes CASSLGTGGYNEK. The whole CDR3 protein reads CASSLGTGGYNEKLFF.

In its sample, this clone was seen many times. Coverage ceases 3 residues before the CDR3 finishes, and the germline J gene fills in the end. The chain uses TRBV19 and TRBJ1-2; D possibly corresponds to TRBD1 (5 bases). The CDR3 has 16 residues. In germline, CDR1 is LNHDA, CDR2 SQIVND (reference sequence). Trimming removed 3 bases from V and 3 bases from J, with 17 bases in between. This CDR3 reads CASSMMSAGRDYGYTF. The CDR3 DNA, read in part, is TGTGCCAGTAGTATGATGTCCGCAGGGAGGGACTATGGC.

The sample holds a few counts of this clone. The CDR3 end lies 3 residues beyond the end of the read and is filled in from the germline J gene. The chain couples TRBV7-2 to TRBJ1-1; 7 bases are shared with TRBD1. Germline V gene lookup returns CDR1 SGHTA and CDR2 FQGNSA. Losses at the gene ends were 6 bases for V and 1 base for J; bases not matched to a gene: 2. The CDR3 has 13 amino acids. The CDR3 DNA, read in part, is TGTGCCAGCAGGTGGACAGGGAACACTGAA. Protein sequence: CASRWTGNTE. The whole CDR3 sequence reads CASRWTGNTEAFF. Looking up the rest from reference TRBV7-2 and TRBJ1-1 gives the full variable domain: GAGVSQSPSNKVTEKGKDVELRCDPISGHTALYWYRQSLGQGLEFLIYFQGNSAPDKSGLPSDRFSAERTGGSVSTLTIQRTQQEDSAVYLCASRWTGNTEAFFGQGTRLTVV.

This clone showed up many times. Coverage ceases 3 residues before the CDR3 finishes, and the germline J gene fills in the end. The chain uses TRBV30 and TRBJ2-2, with 11 bases lining up with TRBD2. CDR1 and CDR2 from the germline V gene are GTSNPN and SVGIG (reference sequence). V lost 0 bases and J lost 4; bases outside the gene matches: 7. This CDR3 contains 17 residues. The sequenced part of the CDR3 DNA is TGTGCCTGGAGTGTACTTCGGCTAGCGGGAGGCACCGGGGAG. Its protein is CAWSVLRLAGGTGE. The complete CDR3 protein is CAWSVLRLAGGTGELFF.

This clone was counted at least ten times. The observed sequence ends 3 residues before the CDR3 terminus, with the missing tail filled in from the germline J gene. V is TRBV11-3 and J is TRBJ2-3; no clear D gene. V was clipped by 4 bases and J by 8 bases, with 13 bases between them. Germline V gene lookup returns CDR1 SGHNT and CDR2 YENEEA. The CDR3 totals 13 residues. The CDR3 sequence: CASSSTWAVTQYF. CDR3 bases read: TGTGCCAGCAGCTCCACCTGGGCAGTTACG.

Ten or more counts support this clone. The DNA ends 3 residues before the CDR3 does, and the rest of the CDR3 is filled in from the germline J gene. The V call is TRBV13, the J call TRBJ2-3; 8 nucleotides match TRBD1. V dropped 1 base and J dropped 6; count of bases not matched to a gene: 12. This CDR3 is built from 17 residues. The germline gives CDR1 PRHDT, CDR2 FYEKMQ (reference sequence). Partial CDR3 DNA: TGTGCCAGCAGCTTAGTGGCATCTTTACAGGGGGGCGATACG. This sequence encodes CASSLVASLQGGDT. The full-length CDR3 reads as CASSLVASLQGGDTQYF.

This clone was counted at least ten times. The observed sequence ends 3 residues before the CDR3 terminus, with the missing tail filled in from the germline J gene. The chain couples TRBV30 to TRBJ1-5; tentative D call: TRBD1 (5 bases). From germline, CDR1 is GTSNPN and CDR2 SVGIG (reference sequence). V was trimmed by 2 bases and J by 8 bases, leaving 16 bases between them. The CDR3 sequence is 14 residues long. The sequenced part of the CDR3 DNA is TGTGCCTGGAGTCACGACAGCCCGGTGGAGCCC. Translated: CAWSHDSPVEP. The whole CDR3 sequence is CAWSHDSPVEPQHF.